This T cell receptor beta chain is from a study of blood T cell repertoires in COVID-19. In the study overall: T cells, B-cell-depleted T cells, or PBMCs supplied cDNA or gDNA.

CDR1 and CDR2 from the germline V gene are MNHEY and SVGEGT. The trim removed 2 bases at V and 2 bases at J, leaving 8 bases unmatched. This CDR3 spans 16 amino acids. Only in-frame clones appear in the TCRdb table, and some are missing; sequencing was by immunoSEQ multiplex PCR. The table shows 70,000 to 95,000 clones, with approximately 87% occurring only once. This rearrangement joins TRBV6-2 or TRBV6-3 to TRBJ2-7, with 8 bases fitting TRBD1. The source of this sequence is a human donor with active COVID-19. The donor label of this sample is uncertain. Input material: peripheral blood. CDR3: CASSYRTGIGTYEQYF. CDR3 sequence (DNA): TGTGCCAGCAGTTACCGGACAGGGATAGGGACCTACGAGCAGTACTTC.